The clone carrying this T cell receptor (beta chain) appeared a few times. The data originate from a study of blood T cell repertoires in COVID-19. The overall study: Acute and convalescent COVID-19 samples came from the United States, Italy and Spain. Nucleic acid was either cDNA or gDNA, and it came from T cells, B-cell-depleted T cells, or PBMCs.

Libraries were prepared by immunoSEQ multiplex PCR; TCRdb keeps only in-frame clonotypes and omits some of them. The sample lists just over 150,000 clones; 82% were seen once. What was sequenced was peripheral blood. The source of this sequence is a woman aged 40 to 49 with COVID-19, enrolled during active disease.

For the CDR3, the DNA is TGTGCCAGCAGCCTCGGACTAGCGTTACAAGAGACCCAGTACTTC. Translated: CASSLGLALQETQYF. This chain links TRBV7-8 with TRBJ2-5, with 9 positions matching TRBD2. The CDR3 spans 15 residues. Looked up from germline, CDR1 is SGHVS and CDR2 is FQNEAQ. The V and J ends lost 5 bases and 2 bases, in that order; junction bases with no gene match: 6.